This T cell receptor (beta chain) appears in the sequencing data of a study of blood T cell repertoires in COVID-19. The repertoire was sequenced with immunoSEQ multiplex PCR; TCRdb's copy has only in-frame clones and lacks some. The data show some 140,000 clones, 80% to 85% seen once. This CDR3 has 14 amino acids. The V and J ends lost 2 bases and 6 bases, in that order; junction bases with no gene match: 1. CDR1 SEHNR and CDR2 FQNEAQ come from the germline V gene (reference sequence). This clonotype originated in a man aged 55 to 70 with acute or convalescent COVID-19. Material: peripheral blood. The chain is built from TRBV7-9 and TRBJ1-6; 7 bases agree with TRBD1. The CDR3 DNA sequence: TGTGCCAGCAGCTTACGACAGGGTAATTCACCCCTCCACTTT. The encoded protein is CASSLRQGNSPLHF.